Listed below are T cell receptor beta chains from one sample, sequenced in a study of vaccination and CD4 T cells after COVID-19. TCRdb reprocessed the PCR reads with MiXCR, giving one entry per CDR3 protein. The sample consists of tens of thousands of distinct CDR3 sequences, around three fifths of them appearing once. No antigen has been identified for these receptors. Sequencing was done on a sample of CD4+ T cells from blood, cultured in vitro. Every receptor here comes from a human donor who had recovered from COVID-19. CDR3s include the opening cysteine and the closing phenylalanine or tryptophan. D genes are given only for firm matches. Size values are once, few and many counts, or a class for expanded clones, and some rows have none.

abundance	d_gene	v_gene	j_gene	CDR3aa	CDR3nt
.	.	TRBV23-1	TRBJ1-1	CASSPKQSTGNTEAFF	TGCGCCAGCAGTCCAAAGCAAAGCACAGGGAACACTGAAGCTTTCTTT
.	TRBD2	TRBV19	TRBJ2-1	CASSSPGLAGGGNEQFF	TGTGCCAGTAGTAGCCCGGGACTAGCGGGAGGGGGCAATGAGCAGTTCTTC
.	TRBD2	TRBV20-1	TRBJ2-2	CSARAGGSAGELFF	TGCAGTGCTAGAGCGGGAGGTTCGGCCGGGGAGCTGTTTTTT
.	.	TRBV6-1	TRBJ1-1	CASRPRTGLNTEAFF	TGTGCCAGCAGGCCTCGAACAGGGCTGAACACTGAAGCTTTCTTT
.	.	TRBV20-1	TRBJ1-1	CSAREGRMNTEAFF	TGCAGTGCTAGAGAAGGACGGATGAACACTGAAGCTTTCTTT
few	.	TRBV20-1	TRBJ2-2	CSASWGAGELFF	TGCAGTGCTAGCTGGGGTGCCGGGGAGCTGTTTTTT
few	.	TRBV20-1	TRBJ2-2	CSARELITGELFF	TGCAGTGCTAGAGAGCTAATCACCGGGGAGCTGTTTTTT
few	TRBD1	TRBV6-1	TRBJ1-5	CASFGDRGPGNQPQHF	TGTGCCAGCTTCGGAGACAGGGGGCCTGGCAATCAGCCCCAGCATTTT
few	.	TRBV19	TRBJ1-1	CASSACGVGAFF	TGTGCCAGTAGTGCTTGTGGGGTGGGAGCTTTCTTT
.	.	TRBV12-3/TRBV12-4	TRBJ1-2	CASSLGFSKANYGYTF	TGTGCCAGCAGTTTAGGTTTCAGCAAAGCTAACTATGGCTACACCTTC
once	TRBD2	TRBV6-1	TRBJ2-3	CASCRTSGSDTQYF	TGTGCCAGCTGCCGGACTAGTGGTTCAGATACGCAGTATTTT
few	TRBD1	TRBV20-1	TRBJ1-5	CSARRGTGVQPQHF	TGCAGTGCTAGAAGGGGGACAGGCGTTCAGCCCCAGCATTTT
.	.	TRBV7-9	TRBJ2-3	CATLDTQYF	TGTGCCACCCTGGATACGCAGTATTTT
.	.	TRBV20-1	TRBJ1-5	CSANPVRGLSQPQHF	TGCAGTGCTAACCCTGTCCGGGGTCTGAGTCAGCCCCAGCATTTT
.	.	TRBV7-2	TRBJ1-6	CASSRLVGGSNSPLHF	TGTGCCAGCAGCCGCCTCGTGGGAGGGTCGAATTCACCCCTCCACTTT
.	TRBD1	TRBV7-2	TRBJ1-2	CASSTRTGEGISRYTF	TGTGCCAGCAGCACTCGGACAGGGGAAGGCATCTCACGCTACACCTTC
.	.	TRBV20-1	TRBJ1-5	CSARGGAGSNQPQHF	TGCAGTGCTAGGGGTGGGGCTGGGAGCAATCAGCCCCAGCATTTT
.	.	TRBV6-5	TRBJ1-5	CASSYFQLGPGDNQPQHF	TGTGCCAGCAGTTACTTTCAACTTGGCCCGGGGGACAATCAGCCCCAGCATTTT
.	TRBD2	TRBV20-1	TRBJ2-3	CSVVAGGLTDTQYF	TGCAGTGTGGTAGCGGGAGGCTTGACAGATACGCAGTATTTT
medium-sized	TRBD1	TRBV27	TRBJ1-3	CASSRNRGISGNTIYF	TGTGCCAGCAGCCGAAACAGGGGGATCTCTGGAAACACCATATATTTT
few	TRBD1	TRBV20-1	TRBJ1-5	CSAPDRANQPQHF	TGCAGTGCTCCCGACAGGGCAAATCAGCCCCAGCATTTT
.	.	TRBV29-1	TRBJ1-2	CSASELGYTF	TGCAGCGCCTCCGAACTAGGCTACACCTTC
.	TRBD2	TRBV20-1	TRBJ2-1	CSAQRDRTNEQFF	TGCAGTGCTCAGCGGGACCGGACCAATGAGCAGTTCTTC
few	.	TRBV5-4	TRBJ2-5	CASSLGTGQETQYF	TGTGCCAGCAGCTTGGGAACAGGGCAGGAGACCCAGTACTTC
.	TRBD1	TRBV6-2/TRBV6-3	TRBJ2-7	CAIRDRGQVEQYF	TGTGCCATCCGGGACAGGGGGCAGGTAGAGCAGTACTTC
.	TRBD1	TRBV6-1	TRBJ1-6	CASRKTDRANSPLHF	TGTGCCAGCAGAAAAACCGACAGGGCCAATTCACCCCTCCACTTT
once	TRBD1	TRBV11-3	TRBJ2-7	CASSLSGQAPSYEQYF	TGTGCCAGCAGCTTGTCGGGACAGGCCCCCTCCTACGAGCAGTACTTC
.	.	TRBV7-2	TRBJ2-7	CASSSPFQTDEQYF	TGTGCCAGCAGCTCCCCGTTCCAGACCGACGAGCAGTACTTC
.	.	TRBV15	TRBJ2-3	CATSRVGDTQYF	TGTGCCACCAGCAGAGTGGGGGATACGCAGTATTTT
.	TRBD1	TRBV6-4	TRBJ1-6	CASSATGGRSPLHF	TGTGCCAGCAGTGCAACAGGGGGTCGCTCACCCCTCCACTTT
.	.	TRBV20-1	TRBJ1-1	CSASSVGRNTEAFF	TGCAGTGCTAGTTCGGTGGGCAGGAACACTGAAGCTTTCTTT
.	.	TRBV7-9	TRBJ1-2	CASSLGPGRNYGYTF	TGTGCCAGCAGCTTAGGTCCAGGGAGAAACTATGGCTACACCTTC
.	.	TRBV27	TRBJ2-2	CASSLETGVGELFF	TGTGCCAGCAGTTTAGAAACGGGTGTAGGGGAGCTGTTTTTT
.	TRBD2	TRBV7-2	TRBJ2-7	CASSSPGTSRYEQYF	TGTGCCAGCAGCTCTCCCGGGACTAGTCGCTACGAGCAGTACTTC
.	.	TRBV29-1	TRBJ1-1	CSVVLSNTEAFF	TGCAGCGTTGTTCTGTCGAACACTGAAGCTTTCTTT
.	.	TRBV7-2	TRBJ1-6	CASMEGWSSYNSPLHF	TGTGCCAGCATGGAAGGGTGGAGCTCCTATAATTCACCCCTCCACTTT
few	.	TRBV6-1	TRBJ1-1	CASSEPTGPEAFF	TGTGCCAGCAGTGAACCGACAGGCCCTGAAGCTTTCTTT
.	TRBD1	TRBV15	TRBJ2-7	CATSRAGQGAYEQYF	TGTGCCACCAGCAGAGCGGGACAGGGGGCCTACGAGCAGTACTTC
.	TRBD1	TRBV7-9	TRBJ1-2	CASIRTGGNGYTF	TGTGCCAGCATACGGACAGGGGGTAATGGCTACACCTTC
.	.	TRBV7-2	TRBJ1-4	CASSPSRGTEKLFF	TGTGCCAGCAGCCCTTCAAGAGGGACCGAAAAACTGTTTTTT
few	.	TRBV11-2	TRBJ1-5	CASSLDRGRGQPQHF	TGTGCCAGCAGCTTAGATAGGGGTCGGGGACAGCCCCAGCATTTT
.	TRBD1	TRBV29-1	TRBJ2-5	CSVVGQGARTQYF	TGCAGCGTTGTAGGACAGGGGGCACGGACCCAGTACTTC
.	.	TRBV2	TRBJ1-1	CASSIQRGTEAFF	TGTGCCAGCAGTATCCAAAGGGGCACTGAAGCTTTCTTT
.	TRBD2	TRBV19	TRBJ2-2	CASSVTSAGELFF	TGTGCCAGTTCGGTGACTAGCGCCGGGGAGCTGTTTTTT
.	.	TRBV6-5	TRBJ2-3	CASTYSSDTQYF	TGTGCCAGCACTTACTCGAGTGATACGCAGTATTTT
.	.	TRBV10-3	TRBJ1-2	CASSGSSYGYTF	TGTGCCAGCAGTGGAAGCAGCTATGGCTACACCTTC
.	.	TRBV19	TRBJ1-2	CASSLSSTNYGYTF	TGTGCCAGTAGCCTGTCCAGCACTAACTATGGCTACACCTTC
.	TRBD1	TRBV7-9	TRBJ2-5	CASSRGQGVETQYF	TGTGCCAGCAGCCGGGGACAGGGGGTCGAGACCCAGTACTTC
.	.	TRBV9	TRBJ2-5	CASSVGGGPNGRTQYF	TGTGCCAGCAGCGTAGGTGGAGGGCCGAATGGAAGAACCCAGTACTTC
.	TRBD1	TRBV20-1	TRBJ2-1	CSARDRRSNRGEQFF	TGCAGTGCTAGAGATCGGAGATCTAACAGGGGTGAGCAGTTCTTC
.	TRBD1	TRBV25-1	TRBJ1-1	CASSDLGQVKAFF	TGTGCCAGCAGTGATTTGGGACAGGTTAAAGCTTTCTTT
.	TRBD2	TRBV6-4	TRBJ2-2	CASNNSGRGNTGELFF	TGTGCCAGCAATAATAGCGGGAGGGGAAACACCGGGGAGCTGTTTTTT
few	.	TRBV7-2	TRBJ2-7	CASSSPGLAYEQYF	TGTGCCAGCAGCTCCCCCGGACTCGCCTACGAGCAGTACTTC
few	TRBD1	TRBV5-1	TRBJ1-6	CASSLGQGAGYSPLHF	TGCGCCAGCAGCCTAGGACAGGGGGCAGGTTATTCACCCCTCCACTTT
.	TRBD1	TRBV12-3/TRBV12-4	TRBJ2-3	CASSFHNRGLTSTDTQYF	TGTGCCAGCAGTTTCCACAACAGGGGGCTTACTAGCACAGATACGCAGTATTTT
few	TRBD1	TRBV19	TRBJ1-2	CASSKTGGNYGYTF	TGTGCCAGTAGTAAGACAGGGGGCAACTATGGCTACACCTTC
.	TRBD2	TRBV18	TRBJ2-5	CASSRGLEETQYF	TGTGCCAGCTCACGGGGACTAGAAGAGACCCAGTACTTC